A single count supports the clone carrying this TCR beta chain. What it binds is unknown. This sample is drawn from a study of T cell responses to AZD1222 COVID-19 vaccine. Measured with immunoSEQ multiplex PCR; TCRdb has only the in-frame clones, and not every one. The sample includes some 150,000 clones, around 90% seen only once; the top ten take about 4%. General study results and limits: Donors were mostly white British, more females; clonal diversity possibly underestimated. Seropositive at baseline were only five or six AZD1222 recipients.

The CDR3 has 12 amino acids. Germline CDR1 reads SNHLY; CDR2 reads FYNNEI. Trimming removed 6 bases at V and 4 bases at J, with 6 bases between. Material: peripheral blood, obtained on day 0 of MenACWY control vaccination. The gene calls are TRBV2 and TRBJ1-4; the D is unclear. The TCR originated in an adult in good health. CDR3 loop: CASSRNNEKLFF. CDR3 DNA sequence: TGTGCCAGCAGCCGAAATAATGAAAAACTGTTTTTT.